This TCR beta chain was recovered during a study of technical replicates of blood from a handful of donors. Libraries were prepared by immunoSEQ multiplex PCR; TCRdb keeps only in-frame clonotypes and omits some of them. This table has about 81,000 clones, about 96% appearing once. The CDR3 contains 17 residues. The germline V gene encodes CDR1 MGHRA and CDR2 YSYEKL. Trimming removed 1 base from V and 5 bases from J; junction bases left unmatched: 9. This chain links TRBV4-1 with TRBJ2-1, with TRBD2 matching 9 bases. Sequencing used T cells isolated from PBMCs. The sequence was obtained from a human donor in good health. The CDR3 nucleotides are TGCGCCAGCAGCCAAGGTTTTCTAGCGGGAACTAACAATGAGCAGTTCTTC. Amino acids: CASSQGFLAGTNNEQFF.